Presented here are 31 T cell receptor beta chains from one specimen sequenced in a study of radiation and T cells in renal cell carcinoma. Assay used: immunoSEQ multiplex PCR; TCRdb lists only in-frame clones, some missing. This sample yields some 120,000 clones, of which more than 80% are seen a single time; approximately 1.9% belongs to the top ten. Noted time point: blood 2 weeks post-SBRT. Treatment denoted: 15 Gy SBRT to primary tumor, nephrectomy 4 weeks later. The sequencing here drew on blood, taken from a patient whose treatment included radiotherapy and nephrectomy. The receptor set was obtained from a woman in her sixties or seventies with renal cell carcinoma.

The J gene is TRBJ1-2, the V gene TRBV5-8; D not certain. The CDR3 is made up of 14 amino acids. Germline CDR1 reads SGHTS; CDR2 reads YDEGEE. Trimming left V 3 bases short and J 5 bases short, with 14 bases between. CDR3 loop: CASSSKRLAYGYTF. The CDR3 coding sequence is TGTGCCAGCAGCTCGAAAAGATTGGCTTATGGCTACACCTTC.

Here the CDR3 reads CASGQTGGYGYTF. In DNA, the CDR3 is TGCGCCAGCGGCCAGACAGGGGGCTATGGCTACACCTTC. This chain uses TRBV5-1 with TRBJ1-2, with 9 bases identical to TRBD1. Trimming took 7 bases from V and 4 from J; bases not matched to a gene: 5. CDR3 length: 13 residues. In germline, CDR1 is SGHRS, CDR2 YFSETQ.

V and J are TRBV6-4 and TRBJ2-5; 8 bases match TRBD2. The V segment lost 4 bases and the J segment 4 bases; nucleotides outside the gene matches: 5. Germline assignment: CDR1 MRHNA and CDR2 SNTAGT. The CDR3 is 14 residues long. The DNA for the CDR3 is TGTGCCAGCAGTGCGACTAGCGCTGGAGAGACCCAGTACTTC. This gives the protein CASSATSAGETQYF.

This chain joins TRBV10-3 and TRBJ2-4; D unresolved. The germline V and J ends were trimmed by 2 bases and 6 bases, with 11 bases remaining between them. The CDR3 runs to 14 residues. Germline assignment: CDR1 ENHRY and CDR2 SYGVKD. The CDR3 sequence is CAISENSKGNIQYF. In nucleotides, the CDR3 is TGTGCCATCAGTGAGAATAGTAAGGGAAACATTCAGTACTTC.

The chain combines TRBV19 with TRBJ1-2; D might be TRBD1 (5 bases). V lost 3 bases and J 3 bases, leaving 17 bases between the germline ends. Germline CDR1 reads LNHDA; CDR2 reads SQIVND (reference sequence). CDR3 length: 16 residues. This CDR3 reads CASSIPTAGWDYGYTF. The CDR3 DNA is TGTGCCAGTAGTATCCCAACGGCAGGGTGGGACTATGGCTACACCTTC.

The chain joins TRBV11-2 to TRBJ2-1; tentative D call: TRBD1 (5 bases). The germline gives CDR1 SGHAT, CDR2 FQNNGV. CDR3 length equals 15 residues. With 5 bases removed from V and 6 bases from J, the gap between germline ends came to 17 bases. CDR3 sequence reads: CASSVIRGLSNEQFF. The CDR3 nucleotides read TGTGCCAGCAGCGTGATAAGGGGCCTAAGCAATGAGCAGTTCTTC. The complete variable domain, with remaining parts taken from reference TRBV11-2 and TRBJ2-1, reads EAGVAQSPRYKIIEKRQSVAFWCNPISGHATLYWYQQILGQGPKLLIQFQNNGVVDDSQLPKDRFSAERLKGVDSTLKIQPAKLEDSAVYLCASSVIRGLSNEQFFGPGTRLTVL.

This chain uses TRBV6-1 with TRBJ1-2; weak D call: TRBD1 (5 bases). The CDR3 contains 13 residues. The V and J ends lost 10 bases and 2 bases respectively, with 14 bases between them. Germline V CDR1 and CDR2: MNHNS, SASEGT. The CDR3 loop is CATGEGRNYGYTF. The CDR3 DNA follows: TGTGCCACGGGGGAGGGGAGGAACTATGGCTACACCTTC.

This clone has just one count. The genes are TRBV14 and TRBJ2-5, with 11 bases that match TRBD1. Judging by the DNA end, TRBJ2-7 fits better; the J call may be wrong. The CDR3 sequence is 16 residues long. Germline-derived CDR1 and CDR2 are SGHDN and FVKESK. The DNA for the CDR3 is TGTGCCAGCAGCCAAGATTTAGGACAGGGGGCCCACGAGCAGTACTTC. Its protein is CASSQDLGQGAHEQYF.

As to this clone: Other DNA sequences in this sample translate to the same CDR3. J is TRBJ1-5 and V is TRBV6-1; D gene unclear. Germline CDR1 MNHNS, CDR2 SASEGT. Deletions cut 2 bases from V and 10 bases from J, with 12 bases between. This CDR3 spans 13 amino acids. As DNA, the CDR3 is TGTGCCAGCAGTGAAAGGAGTGAGCAACCCCAGCATTTT. It encodes CASSERSEQPQHF.

V gene TRBV4-3 combines with J gene TRBJ2-3; D ambiguous. V lost 11 bases and J 4 bases, leaving 13 bases between the germline ends. This CDR3 has 12 residues. Germline assignment: CDR1 LGHNA and CDR2 YSLEER. CDR3 residues: CASGRPSDTQYF. Here the CDR3 DNA reads TGCGCCTCCGGCCGGCCCTCAGATACGCAGTATTTT.

This chain joins TRBV7-2 and TRBJ1-2; D not resolved. Trimming took off 4 bases at V and 4 bases at J, with 10 bases between the two ends. The CDR3 runs 13 residues. Germline V gives CDR1 SGHTA, CDR2 FQGNSA. The CDR3 DNA reads as TGTGCCAGCAGCTCCCCTACGAGCTATGGCTACACCTTC. As protein: CASSSPTSYGYTF.

The chain recombines TRBV7-9 with TRBJ1-1; TRBD1 matches at 7 bases. J lost 3 bases, V lost 5 bases, and 9 bases had no gene match. This CDR3 region has 15 residues. Germline values: CDR1 SEHNR, CDR2 FQNEAQ (reference sequence). This chain's CDR3 is CASSDGDSLYTEAFF. The DNA of the CDR3 is TGTGCCAGCAGCGACGGGGACAGCCTATACACTGAAGCTTTCTTT. The complete variable domain, with remaining parts taken from reference TRBV7-9 and TRBJ1-1, reads DTGVSQNPRHKITKRGQNVTFRCDPISEHNRLYWYRQTLGQGPEFLTYFQNEAQLEKSRLLSDRFSAERPKGSFSTLEIQRTEQGDSAMYLCASSDGDSLYTEAFFGQGTRLTVV.

This sequence joins TRBV4-1 and TRBJ2-3, with 8 bases matching TRBD1. There are 16 residues in the CDR3. Per germline, CDR1 MGHRA and CDR2 YSYEKL. Trimming removed 1 base from V and 3 bases from J; junction bases left unmatched: 6. The CDR3 bases are TGCGCCAGCAGCCAAGGGAGGGACAGGAGGACAGATACGCAGTATTTT. Translation: CASSQGRDRRTDTQYF.

This clone is a singleton in its sample. The V and J genes are TRBV19 and TRBJ1-1; D call uncertain. Germline V gene lookup returns CDR1 LNHDA and CDR2 SQIVND (reference sequence). Trimming stripped 3 bases from V and 12 bases from J, with 14 bases between. The CDR3 is 12 amino acids. The CDR3 DNA sequence: TGTGCCAGTAGTATGGACGTTTACGAATCTTTCTTT. Its translation is CASSMDVYESFF.

The rearrangement joins TRBV29-1 to TRBJ2-1; D ambiguous. There are 17 residues in the CDR3. Trimming took 0 bases from V and 9 from J, leaving 24 bases between them. Germline V lookup: CDR1 SQVTM, CDR2 ANQGSEA. CDR3 nucleotides: TGCAGCGTTGAAGATCCGTTTTCGGCAGGTGATGTGGGTGAGCAGTTCTTC. This gives the protein CSVEDPFSAGDVGEQFF.

The V gene is TRBV29-1, the J gene TRBJ2-1; 7 bases align to TRBD1. The CDR3 is 13 amino acids. Germline assignment: CDR1 SQVTM and CDR2 ANQGSEA. V lost 6 bases and J lost 8; bases outside the gene matches: 10. The CDR3 DNA reads as TGCAGCGTCCTGACAGGGAAGAAGGATGAGCAGTTCTTC. Its translation: CSVLTGKKDEQFF.

The rearrangement links TRBV16 to TRBJ2-3; no definite D call. This CDR3 has 14 residues. The V and J ends lost 3 bases and 1 base respectively, with 8 bases between them. Germline V CDR1 and CDR2: KGHSY, FQNENV. The CDR3 coding sequence is TGTGCCAGCAGCCACCCTGTGGGCACAGATACGCAGTATTTT. Translation: CASSHPVGTDTQYF.

V is TRBV11-2 and J is TRBJ2-5; D is uncertain. CDR3 length: 12 amino acids. Per the germline V gene, CDR1 is SGHAT and CDR2 is FQNNGV. The V and J ends lost 0 bases and 5 bases respectively, with 4 bases between them. The chain's CDR3 is CASSLDRETQYF. CDR3 coding DNA: TGTGCCAGCAGCTTAGATCGGGAGACCCAGTACTTC.

The V call is TRBV6-5, the J call TRBJ2-7; D could derive from TRBD1 or TRBD2 (5 bases each). Germline V gives CDR1 MNHEY, CDR2 SVGAGI. The V gene lost 0 bases and the J gene lost 1 base, with 10 bases spanning the gap. The CDR3 runs 15 residues. CDR3 coding DNA: TGTGCCAGCAGTTACTCAGGGACGGCTTCCTACGAGCAGTACTTC. Residues: CASSYSGTASYEQYF.

The J gene is TRBJ2-5, the V gene TRBV10-1; 10 bases line up with TRBD2. TRBJ2-7 matches the DNA end more closely, so the J call is doubtful. CDR3 size: 14 residues. Germline V gene data show CDR1 as WNHNN and CDR2 as SYGVQD (reference sequence). CDR3 nucleotide sequence: TGCGCCGGTCTAGCGGGAGAGGGCTCCTACGAGCAGTACTTC. Amino acid sequence: CAGLAGEGSYEQYF.

The gene calls are TRBV30 and TRBJ1-3, with no clear D. Germline CDR1 is GTSNPN and CDR2 is SVGIG (reference sequence). The V end lost 2 bases, the J end lost 4 bases, and 3 bases lay between the germline ends. The CDR3 is made up of 11 amino acids. The CDR3 DNA reads TGTGCCTGGAGTTCCGGAAACACCATATATTTT. It specifies CAWSSGNTIYF. The full variable domain, in which reference TRBV30 and TRBJ1-3 provide the parts outside the CDR3, is SQTIHQWPATLVQPVGSPLSLECTVEGTSNPNLYWYRQAAGRGLQLLFYSVGIGQISSEVPQNLSASRPQDRQFILSSKKLLLSDSGFYLCAWSSGNTIYFGEGSWLTVV.

The chain joins TRBV4-3 to TRBJ1-1; TRBD1 agrees at 8 bases. The CDR3 consists of 15 residues. Germline V gene data show CDR1 as LGHNA and CDR2 as YSLEER. V was clipped by 0 bases and J by 4 bases; unmatched bases: 4. The CDR3 region is CASSQEPGGFTEAFF. The CDR3 DNA is TGCGCCAGCAGCCAAGAACCAGGGGGCTTCACTGAAGCTTTCTTT.

This clone has only a few counts. This chain joins TRBV7-9 and TRBJ1-1; D gene ambiguous. The V gene lost 5 bases and the J gene lost 1 base, with 14 bases spanning the gap. The CDR3 is 15 amino acids. Germline V gene sequence: CDR1 SEHNR, CDR2 FQNEAQ (reference sequence). As DNA, the CDR3 is TGTGCCAGCAGCGGAAATATGCACTCGAACACTGAAGCTTTCTTT. Protein: CASSGNMHSNTEAFF. Together with reference TRBV7-9 and TRBJ1-1, the CDR3 gives the full variable domain: DTGVSQNPRHKITKRGQNVTFRCDPISEHNRLYWYRQTLGQGPEFLTYFQNEAQLEKSRLLSDRFSAERPKGSFSTLEIQRTEQGDSAMYLCASSGNMHSNTEAFFGQGTRLTVV.

The CDR3 reads CASSEGRGGSTDTQYF. DNA for the CDR3: TGCGCCAGCAGCGAAGGAAGAGGGGGTAGCACAGATACGCAGTATTTT. This chain joins TRBV5-1 and TRBJ2-3, with TRBD1 as a possible D gene (6 bases). Trimming left V 4 bases short and J 0 bases short, with 15 bases between. This CDR3 is built from 16 residues. The germline V gene encodes CDR1 SGHRS and CDR2 YFSETQ.

As concerns this clone: At one end, the junction sequence differs from germline, possibly due to a read error. This chain links TRBV7-7 with TRBJ2-1; D is unclear. CDR3 length equals 13 residues. Germline CDR1 reads SSHAT; CDR2 reads FNYEAQ (reference sequence). The chain's CDR3 is CASSLGQDNEQFF. The CDR3 DNA sequence: TGTGCTAGCAGCTTAGGCCAGGACAATGAGCAGTTCTTC.

The genes are TRBV11-2 and TRBJ2-7; 8 bases fit TRBD2. CDR1 is SGHAT, CDR2 FQNNGV, per germline. V shed 5 bases, J shed 3 bases, and the junction held 6 bases outside the gene matches. The CDR3 runs to 14 residues. CDR3 sequence (DNA): TGTGCCAGCAGCCGTAGCGGGGAACTCTACGAGCAGTACTTC. As protein: CASSRSGELYEQYF.

This clone has just a few counts. This chain uses TRBV18 with TRBJ2-2, with D perhaps TRBD2 (5 bases). The CDR3 sequence is 17 residues long. The germline V and J ends were trimmed by 4 bases and 3 bases, with 18 bases remaining between them. Germline CDR1 and CDR2: KGHSH and LQKENI. The CDR3 region is CASSLRGGRWDTGELFF. In DNA, the CDR3 is TGTGCCAGCTCACTCCGAGGAGGCCGTTGGGACACCGGGGAGCTGTTTTTT.

This chain uses TRBV9 with TRBJ2-7, with 7 bases identical to TRBD2. The germline V gene encodes CDR1 SGDLS and CDR2 YYNGEE. The CDR3 loop spans 14 amino acids. With 5 bases clipped from V and 7 bases from J, the junction kept 12 bases outside the gene matches. CDR3 amino acids: CASSSTSERGEQYF. CDR3 sequence (DNA): TGTGCCAGCAGTTCTACTAGCGAGAGAGGGGAGCAGTACTTC. Full variable domain (outside the CDR3, taken from reference TRBV9 and TRBJ2-7): DSGVTQTPKHLITATGQRVTLRCSPRSGDLSVYWYQQSLDQGLQFLIQYYNGEERAKGNILERFSAQQFPDLHSELNLSSLELGDSALYFCASSSTSERGEQYFGPGTRLTVT.

The rearrangement uses TRBV27 and TRBJ2-7; 8 bases are shared with TRBD2. J was trimmed by 0 bases and V by 3 bases; bases with no gene match: 4. Germline V gene data show CDR1 as MNHEY and CDR2 as SMNVEV (reference sequence). The CDR3 extends over 15 amino acids. The CDR3 sequence: CASSFRGGVSYEQYF. The CDR3 DNA sequence: TGTGCCAGCAGTTTTCGGGGGGGAGTCTCCTACGAGCAGTACTTC.

This sequence joins TRBV5-1 and TRBJ2-1; D unresolved. The CDR3 has 14 amino acids. The germline V gene has CDR1 SGHRS and CDR2 YFSETQ. V was clipped by 5 bases and J by 3 bases, with 12 bases between them. CDR3 protein: CASRTIQVYNEQFF. The CDR3, as DNA: TGCGCCAGCAGAACGATTCAGGTCTACAATGAGCAGTTCTTC. Full variable domain (remainder filled in from reference TRBV5-1 and TRBJ2-1): KAGVTQTPRYLIKTRGQQVTLSCSPISGHRSVSWYQQTPGQGLQFLFEYFSETQRNKGNFPGRFSGRQFSNSRSEMNVSTLELGDSALYLCASRTIQVYNEQFFGPGTRLTVL.

V and J are TRBV6-1 and TRBJ2-7; TRBD2 aligns across 7 bases. The CDR3 consists of 16 residues. V shed 1 base, J shed 2 bases, and the junction held 8 bases outside the gene matches. Germline V gene lookup returns CDR1 MNHNS and CDR2 SASEGT. CDR3 coding DNA: TGTGCCAGCAGTGAAGGGGGGGGGTTCCGAACCTACGAGCAGTACTTC. It is translated as CASSEGGGFRTYEQYF.